The 12 T cell receptor beta chains below all came from one sample that was sequenced in a study of T cell repertoires in cytomegalovirus infection. MiXCR, run by TCRdb on the reads, gives a single entry per CDR3 protein. The data show some 680,000 distinct CDR3 sequences, less than 40% seen once. The sequenced material came from PBMCs. The receptors were gathered from a human donor in good health (CMV status not recorded). Some clones in this sample may be carry-over from other donors' samples.

The chain carries TRBV6-2 or TRBV6-3 and TRBJ2-4; D gene ambiguous. The CDR3 consists of 10 residues. V lost 5 bases and J lost 10, with 6 bases in between. CDR1 is MNHEY, CDR2 SVGEGT, per germline. This CDR3 is CASSDGIQYF. CDR3 DNA sequence: TGTGCCAGCAGTGATGGTATTCAGTACTTC.

The genes are TRBV6-1 and TRBJ1-2; D is ambiguous. CDR1 is MNHNS, CDR2 SASEGT, per germline. CDR3 length equals 13 residues. Trimming stripped 5 bases from V and 7 bases from J, with 14 bases between. This CDR3 is CASSYLVFRGYTF. The CDR3 nucleotides are TGTGCCAGCAGTTACCTAGTCTTCCGTGGCTACACCTTC.

The chain recombines TRBV5-5 with TRBJ2-7; possibly TRBD1 for D (6 bases). This CDR3 region has 14 residues. Trimming removed 3 bases at V and 4 bases at J, with 14 bases between. From germline, CDR1 is SGHKS and CDR2 YYEKEE (reference sequence). The CDR3 sequence is CASSYRSGAYEQYF. CDR3 DNA: TGTGCCAGCAGCTACCGATCAGGGGCGTACGAGCAGTACTTC. The variable domain in full, completed from reference TRBV5-5 and TRBJ2-7, reads DAGVTQSPTHLIKTRGQQVTLRCSPISGHKSVSWYQQVLGQGPQFIFQYYEKEERGRGNFPDRFSARQFPNYSSELNVNALLLGDSALYLCASSYRSGAYEQYFGPGTRLTVT.

The chain employs TRBV11-3 and TRBJ2-1, with 11 bases aligning to TRBD2. CDR1 is SGHNT and CDR2 is YENEEA in the germline V gene. CDR3 length: 17 amino acids. The trim removed 5 bases at V and 4 bases at J, leaving 10 bases unmatched. Here the CDR3 reads CASSAGTSGPRYNEQFF. CDR3 sequence (DNA): TGTGCCAGCAGCGCCGGGACTAGCGGACCCCGTTACAATGAGCAGTTCTTC.

This clonotype has more than one count but fewer than ten. The CDR3 DNA reads TGTGCCAGCAGCACTCAGGGGGACAGGGCTAATGAAAAACTGTTTTTT. Amino acids: CASSTQGDRANEKLFF. The chain uses TRBV7-9 and TRBJ1-4; TRBD1 aligns across 9 bases. CDR1 is SEHNR, CDR2 FQNEAQ, per germline (reference sequence). The J segment lost 3 bases and the V segment lost 5 bases, leaving 7 bases of the junction unmatched. This CDR3 has 16 amino acids.

This clonotype appeared once. One junction end disagrees with the germline gene, perhaps due to a read error. This chain links TRBV7-8 with TRBJ1-5, with D hard to call. The length of the CDR3 is 16 residues. Germline V gene lookup returns CDR1 SGHVS and CDR2 FQNEAQ. The CDR3 sequence: CASSLNKAYSNQPQTF. The CDR3 region has the DNA TGTGCCAGCAGCTTAAACAAAGCGTATAGCAATCAGCCCCAGACTTTT.

This sequence joins TRBV11-2 and TRBJ2-7; D is perhaps TRBD2 (6 bases). The V end was cut by 0 bases, the J end by 7 bases, with 7 bases between. Germline CDR1 SGHAT, CDR2 FQNNGV. This CDR3 contains 12 residues. The CDR3 loop reads CASSLEGREQYF. The CDR3 DNA reads TGTGCCAGCAGCTTAGAAGGGAGGGAGCAGTACTTC.

The chain links TRBV7-9 to TRBJ1-1; D possibly corresponds to TRBD1 (5 bases). This CDR3 spans 18 amino acids. V lost 0 bases and J 1 base, leaving 18 bases between the germline ends. In germline, CDR1 is SEHNR, CDR2 FQNEAQ (reference sequence). The chain's CDR3 is CASSLAGSGTPTNTEAFF. The CDR3, as DNA: TGTGCCAGCAGCTTAGCGGGTTCCGGGACCCCTACGAACACTGAAGCTTTCTTT. The full variable domain, in which reference TRBV7-9 and TRBJ1-1 provide the parts outside the CDR3, is DTGVSQNPRHKITKRGQNVTFRCDPISEHNRLYWYRQTLGQGPEFLTYFQNEAQLEKSRLLSDRFSAERPKGSFSTLEIQRTEQGDSAMYLCASSLAGSGTPTNTEAFFGQGTRLTVV.

This clonotype was seen repeatedly, ten times or more. The chain links TRBV7-8 to TRBJ1-5; D is ambiguous. Trimming removed 1 base from V and 7 bases from J, with 8 bases in between. The germline CDR1 and CDR2 sequences are SGHVS and FQNEAQ. The CDR3 covers 13 residues. The CDR3, as DNA: TGTGCCAGCAGCTTAGGTGCGGAGCAGCCCCAGCATTTT. Its translation is CASSLGAEQPQHF.

In this sample, this clonotype turned up many times. The V and J genes are TRBV7-8 and TRBJ2-4; 10 nucleotides align to TRBD2. Germline V gene data show CDR1 as SGHVS and CDR2 as FQNEAQ. The V gene end was trimmed by 5 bases and the J gene end by 1 base; junction bases not matched to a gene: 5. The CDR3 totals 16 residues. CDR3 bases: TGTGCCAGCAGCCCCGGACTAGCGGAGGCCAAAAACATTCAGTACTTC. It yields the protein CASSPGLAEAKNIQYF.

This clonotype was detected ten times or more. The V gene is TRBV12-3 or TRBV12-4, the J gene TRBJ2-3; 8 positions agree with TRBD2. The CDR3 covers 15 residues. J lost 0 bases, V lost 3 bases, and 2 bases had no gene match. CDR3 region: CASSFERESTDTQYF. For the CDR3, the DNA is TGTGCCAGCAGTTTTGAGCGGGAGAGCACAGATACGCAGTATTTT.

This clonotype has just a few counts. V is TRBV27 and J is TRBJ2-3; D unresolved. V lost 7 bases and J lost 2, with 10 bases in between. Per germline, CDR1 MNHEY and CDR2 SMNVEV (reference sequence). The CDR3 is 13 residues long. The DNA of the CDR3 is TGTGCCAGCACCGGACGGTACACAGATACGCAGTATTTT. Residues: CASTGRYTDTQYF.